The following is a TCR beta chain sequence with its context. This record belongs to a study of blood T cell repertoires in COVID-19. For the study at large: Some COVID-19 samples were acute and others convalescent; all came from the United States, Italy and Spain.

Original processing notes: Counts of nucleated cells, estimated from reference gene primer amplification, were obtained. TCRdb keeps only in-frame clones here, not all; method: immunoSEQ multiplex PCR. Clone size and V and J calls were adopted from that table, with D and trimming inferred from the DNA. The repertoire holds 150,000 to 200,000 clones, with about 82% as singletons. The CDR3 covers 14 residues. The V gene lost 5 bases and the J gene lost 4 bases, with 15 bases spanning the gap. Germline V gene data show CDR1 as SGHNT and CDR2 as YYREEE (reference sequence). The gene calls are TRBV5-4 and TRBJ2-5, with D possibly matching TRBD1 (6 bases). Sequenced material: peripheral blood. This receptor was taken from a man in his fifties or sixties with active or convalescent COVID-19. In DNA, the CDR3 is TGTGCCAGCAGGGGGGCGGGTAAGGGAGAGACCCAGTACTTC. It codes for CASRGAGKGETQYF.